The 2 T cell receptor beta chains listed next were all sequenced from one sample in a study of T cell responses to AZD1222 COVID-19 vaccine. Produced via immunoSEQ multiplex PCR; TCRdb's table is partial and in-frame only. This sample yields fewer than 150,000 clones, of which 90% to 95% are seen a single time; around 5.4% belongs to the top ten. The sample here was peripheral blood, taken on day 0 of AZD1222 vaccination. The receptors stem from an adult in good health.

The chain employs TRBV7-9 and TRBJ2-7; 7 nucleotides agree with TRBD2. CDR3 length: 14 amino acids. Unmatched junction bases numbered 4, after V lost 5 bases and J lost 0 bases. Germline CDR1 SEHNR, CDR2 FQNEAQ (reference sequence). CDR3 sequence reads: CASSTTSVSYEQYF. CDR3 in DNA: TGTGCCAGCAGCACAACTAGCGTCTCCTACGAGCAGTACTTC. The variable domain in full, completed from reference TRBV7-9 and TRBJ2-7, reads DTGVSQNPRHKITKRGQNVTFRCDPISEHNRLYWYRQTLGQGPEFLTYFQNEAQLEKSRLLSDRFSAERPKGSFSTLEIQRTEQGDSAMYLCASSTTSVSYEQYFGPGTRLTVT.

This clone was picked up one time. CDR3 nucleotide sequence: TGTGCCAGCCAGTTGAGTCAGGGGGCTAGCTATGGCTACACCTTC. Its translation is CASQLSQGASYGYTF. The rearrangement uses TRBV27 and TRBJ1-2; 8 positions match TRBD1. The V segment lost 8 bases and the J segment 4 bases; nucleotides outside the gene matches: 12. The germline V gene encodes CDR1 MNHEY and CDR2 SMNVEV (reference sequence). The CDR3 sequence is 15 residues long.